Sequencing of this T cell receptor (beta chain) was carried out in a study of OX40 agonist ivuxolimab in advanced cancers. Germline CDR1 reads KGHSH; CDR2 reads LQKENI. Trimming stripped 3 bases from V and 0 bases from J, with 5 bases between. The CDR3 is 13 amino acids. Only in-frame clones appear in the TCRdb table, and some are missing; sequencing was by immunoSEQ multiplex PCR. The data contain tens of thousands of clones, almost 90% of them seen just once; the ten biggest clones take up roughly 2.9%. Sequenced material: CD4+ or CD8+ T cells sorted from blood, taken in a trial of the OX40 agonist ivuxolimab. This chain uses TRBV18 with TRBJ1-1; D is unclear. This TCR was recovered from an adult with an advanced solid tumor such as melanoma, head and neck, liver or kidney cancer. For the CDR3, the DNA is TGTGCCAGCTCACCTTCCCTGAACACTGAAGCTTTCTTT. The encoded protein is CASSPSLNTEAFF.